The 13 T cell receptor beta chains below were found in one sample sequenced in a study of OX40 agonist ivuxolimab in advanced cancers. Measured with immunoSEQ multiplex PCR; TCRdb has only the in-frame clones, and not every one. The sample lists approximately 15,000 clones; almost 95% were seen once. Sequencing was performed on CD4+ or CD8+ T cells sorted from blood, taken in a trial of the OX40 agonist ivuxolimab. These receptors all come from an adult with an advanced solid tumor such as melanoma, head and neck, liver or kidney cancer.

V gene TRBV6-5 combines with J gene TRBJ2-1; tentative D call: TRBD1 (5 bases). Germline values: CDR1 MNHEY, CDR2 SVGAGI. The CDR3 length is 14 residues. V lost 5 bases to trimming and J lost 7 bases, with 15 bases between them. CDR3 nucleotide sequence: TGTGCCAGCAGTCCCGATTCAGGGTGGAATGAGCAGTTCTTC. This gives the protein CASSPDSGWNEQFF.

The V call is TRBV6-6, the J call TRBJ2-7; 7 bases are a match to TRBD1. CDR3 length: 16 amino acids. Germline V gene lookup returns CDR1 MNHNY and CDR2 SVGAGI (reference sequence). The J segment lost 5 bases and the V segment lost 0 bases, leaving 10 bases of the junction unmatched. In nucleotides, the CDR3 is TGTGCCAGCAGTTACTCACCGGACAGGAAGTTCAACGAGCAGTACTTC. The encoded protein is CASSYSPDRKFNEQYF.

The genes are TRBV7-3 and TRBJ2-3; a possible D gene is TRBD2 (5 bases). Between the trimmed V and J ends, which lost 3 bases and 0 bases, there was a span of 10 bases. The CDR3 extends over 15 amino acids. Germline CDR1 SGHTA, CDR2 FQGTGA. CDR3 in amino acids: CASSFGGFSTDTQYF. The CDR3 region has the DNA TGTGCCAGCAGCTTCGGCGGGTTTAGCACAGATACGCAGTATTTT. Complete variable domain (other parts from reference TRBV7-3 and TRBJ2-3): GAGVSQTPSNKVTEKGKYVELRCDPISGHTALYWYRQSLGQGPEFLIYFQGTGAADDSGLPNDRFFAVRPEGSVSTLKIQRTERGDSAVYLCASSFGGFSTDTQYFGPGTRLTVL.

This clone was seen a single time. The V and J genes are TRBV7-9 and TRBJ2-1; no definite D call. Trimming cost V 3 bases and J 6 bases, with 6 bases left between them. The CDR3 totals 12 residues. The germline gives CDR1 SEHNR, CDR2 FQNEAQ (reference sequence). CDR3 in amino acids: CASSFEANEQFF. The CDR3 region has the DNA TGTGCCAGCAGCTTCGAGGCCAATGAGCAGTTCTTC.

CDR3 nucleotides: TGTGCCAGCATCCCGGGGACAGGCCTGTTTTTAGATGAGCAGTTCTTC. It translates to CASIPGTGLFLDEQFF. The chain recombines TRBV28 with TRBJ2-1, with 8 bases lining up with TRBD1. Germline-derived CDR1 and CDR2 are MDHEN and SYDVKM. J gave up 8 bases and V 7 bases, and 16 bases lay outside the gene matches. This CDR3 comprises 16 residues.

The gene calls are TRBV5-1 and TRBJ2-2, with 9 bases aligning to TRBD1. V gave up 4 bases and J gave up 5 bases; unmatched junction bases: 6. Germline V gene lookup returns CDR1 SGHRS and CDR2 YFSETQ. The CDR3 spans 15 residues. The CDR3 loop reads CASSQYRGRTGELFF. The CDR3 DNA follows: TGCGCCAGCAGCCAATACAGGGGGCGAACCGGGGAGCTGTTTTTT.

V is TRBV13 and J is TRBJ1-4, with D hard to call. V was cut by 5 bases and J by 6 bases, with 13 bases left in between. The CDR3 consists of 14 residues. From germline, CDR1 is PRHDT and CDR2 FYEKMQ (reference sequence). The CDR3 DNA follows: TGTGCCAGCAGCCCTACTGGCGTTTATGAAAAACTGTTTTTT. It is translated as CASSPTGVYEKLFF.

This clone was recorded only once. The V gene is TRBV6-9, the J gene TRBJ1-2; TRBD1 matches at 7 bases. Germline loops: CDR1 MNHGY, CDR2 SVAAGI. Germline trimming cut 3 bases from V and 6 bases from J; bases unmatched to any gene: 4. This CDR3 contains 13 residues. CDR3 amino acids: CASSYQGGDGYTF. The CDR3 coding sequence is TGTGCCAGCAGTTACCAGGGGGGGGATGGCTACACCTTC.

This clone came up a few times. This chain joins TRBV6-5 and TRBJ1-5, with no clear D. The CDR3 consists of 14 residues. CDR1 is MNHEY, CDR2 SVGAGI, per germline. Trimming took off 5 bases at V and 1 base at J, with 9 bases between the two ends. CDR3 in amino acids: CASSPSGSNQPQHF. DNA for the CDR3: TGTGCCAGCAGTCCCAGCGGGAGCAATCAGCCCCAGCATTTT.

This clone was counted once. V and J are TRBV6-4 and TRBJ2-1; D is perhaps TRBD2 (5 bases). Trimming removed 6 bases at V and 6 bases at J, with 12 bases between. The CDR3 totals 13 residues. Germline V gene sequence: CDR1 MRHNA, CDR2 SNTAGT. CDR3 in amino acids: CASRKTNSNEQFF. CDR3 in DNA: TGTGCCAGCAGAAAGACTAACAGCAATGAGCAGTTCTTC.

The chain employs TRBV11-2 and TRBJ2-7; D possibly corresponds to TRBD2 (7 bases). V lost 0 bases, J lost 7 bases, and 22 bases lay in between. There are 17 residues in the CDR3. Germline V CDR1 and CDR2: SGHAT, FQNNGV. The CDR3: CASSLDSGGPLGKEQYF. The CDR3 DNA sequence: TGTGCCAGCAGCTTAGACTCCGGGGGGCCGTTGGGAAAAGAGCAGTACTTC.

The V call is TRBV9, the J call TRBJ2-1; no clear D. Germline V CDR1 and CDR2: SGDLS, YYNGEE. The length of the CDR3 is 12 residues. The V end lost 0 bases, the J end lost 9 bases, and 7 bases lay between the germline ends. This chain's CDR3 is CASSVEGIEQFF. Written as DNA, the CDR3 is TGTGCCAGCAGCGTAGAGGGAATTGAGCAGTTCTTC.

The rearrangement joins TRBV18 to TRBJ2-1; a possible D gene is TRBD1 (6 bases). Per germline, CDR1 KGHSH and CDR2 LQKENI. The CDR3 runs 15 residues. V lost 0 bases and J lost 6, with 12 bases in between. The CDR3 loop is CASSPPSQGFNEQFF. The CDR3 region has the DNA TGTGCCAGCTCACCACCGTCACAGGGCTTCAATGAGCAGTTCTTC.